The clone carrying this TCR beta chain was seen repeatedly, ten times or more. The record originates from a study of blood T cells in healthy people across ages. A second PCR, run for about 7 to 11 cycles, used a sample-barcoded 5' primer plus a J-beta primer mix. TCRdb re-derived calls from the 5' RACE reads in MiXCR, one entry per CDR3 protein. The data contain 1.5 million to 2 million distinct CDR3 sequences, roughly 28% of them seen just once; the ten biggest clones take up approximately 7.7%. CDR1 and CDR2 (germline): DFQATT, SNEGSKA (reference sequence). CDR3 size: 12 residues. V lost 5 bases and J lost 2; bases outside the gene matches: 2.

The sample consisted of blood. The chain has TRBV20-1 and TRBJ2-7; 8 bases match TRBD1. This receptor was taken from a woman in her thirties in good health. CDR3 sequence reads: CSAQGATYEQYF. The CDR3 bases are TGCAGTGCTCAGGGGGCAACCTACGAGCAGTACTTC.